These 5 T cell receptor beta chains originate from one sample sequenced in a study of T cell responses to AZD1222 COVID-19 vaccine (dated by TCRdb to the early 2020s). Library generation was performed with the immunoSEQ multiplex PCR assay. TCRdb's version of the immuneACCESS table is confined to in-frame rearrangements and falls short of the full clone set. An unresolved V gene accounts for under half of the shortfall where checked; the remainder is of unknown origin. This sample is represented by 110,000 or so clones; roughly 90% of them were singletons. The ten top clones hold approximately 6.5% of the sample. This specimen's time point label, per the study, means: about 28 days (+/-7) after the second vaccine dose. Sequencing used peripheral blood, obtained 28 days after the second AZD1222 dose. These TCRs come from an adult who received the AZD1222 COVID-19 vaccine.

This chain joins TRBV10-1 and TRBJ2-5; 8 bases are shared with TRBD2. The J segment lost 0 bases and the V segment lost 2 bases, leaving 5 bases of the junction unmatched. This CDR3 region has 16 residues. Per the germline V gene, CDR1 is WNHNN and CDR2 is SYGVQD (reference sequence). This CDR3 reads CASSEDVSGNQETQYF. CDR3 DNA sequence: TGCGCCAGCAGTGAGGATGTTAGCGGGAACCAAGAGACCCAGTACTTC.

The chain recombines TRBV5-1 with TRBJ2-7, with 9 nucleotides matching TRBD2. Germline V gene lookup returns CDR1 SGHRS and CDR2 YFSETQ. The CDR3 is 15 residues long. V was pared by 2 bases and J by 2 bases, with 5 bases of the junction left unmatched. The CDR3 region is CASSFGLAGAYEQYF. DNA of the CDR3: TGCGCCAGCAGCTTTGGGTTAGCGGGAGCCTACGAGCAGTACTTC.

This clone showed up just once. V gene TRBV5-8 combines with J gene TRBJ2-4; D is ambiguous. This CDR3 is 16 amino acids long. V was pared by 3 bases and J by 3 bases, with 16 bases between. Germline V gene data show CDR1 as SGHTS and CDR2 as YDEGEE. The CDR3 region has the DNA TGTGCCAGCAGCTCCAAGCATCGCACCATCAAAAACATTCAGTACTTC. It yields the protein CASSSKHRTIKNIQYF.

The rearrangement joins TRBV28 to TRBJ2-1; tentatively, D is TRBD1 or TRBD2 (5 bases each). V was cut by 6 bases and J by 4 bases, with 28 bases left in between. This CDR3 is built from 19 residues. CDR1 is MDHEN and CDR2 is SYDVKM in the germline V gene. CDR3 loop: CASRPAFSRGAVLYNEQFF. The DNA for the CDR3 is TGTGCCAGCAGACCCGCCTTTAGTCGAGGGGCCGTGTTGTACAATGAGCAGTTCTTC.

Concerning this clone itself: The junction departs from germline at one end; a sequencing error may be responsible. The chain recombines TRBV5-1 with TRBJ2-1; possible D gene TRBD2, 5 bases. This CDR3 has 13 amino acids. Germline CDR1 SGHRS, CDR2 YFSETQ. CDR3 sequence reads: CASSLVSRAEGVF. In DNA, the CDR3 is TGCGCCAGCAGCTTGGTGAGTAGAGCCGAGGGTGTCTTC.